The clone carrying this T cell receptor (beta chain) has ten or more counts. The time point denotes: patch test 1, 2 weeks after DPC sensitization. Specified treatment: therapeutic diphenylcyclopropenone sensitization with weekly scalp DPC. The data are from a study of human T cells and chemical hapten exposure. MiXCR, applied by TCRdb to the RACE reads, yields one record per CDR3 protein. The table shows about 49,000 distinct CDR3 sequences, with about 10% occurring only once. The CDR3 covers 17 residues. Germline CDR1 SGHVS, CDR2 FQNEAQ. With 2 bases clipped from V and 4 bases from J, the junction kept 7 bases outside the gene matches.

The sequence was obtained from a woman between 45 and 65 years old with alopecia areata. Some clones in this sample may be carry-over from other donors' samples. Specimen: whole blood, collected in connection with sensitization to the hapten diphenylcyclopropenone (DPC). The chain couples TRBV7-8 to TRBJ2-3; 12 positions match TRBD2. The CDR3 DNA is TGTGCCAGCAGCTTATTGTTGACTAGCGGGAGCCCAGATACGCAGTATTTT. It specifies CASSLLLTSGSPDTQYF. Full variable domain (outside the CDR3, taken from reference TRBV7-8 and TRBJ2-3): GAGVSQSPRYKVAKRGQDVALRCDPISGHVSLFWYQQALGQGPEFLTYFQNEAQLDKSGLPSDRFFAERPEGSVSTLKIQRTQQEDSAVYLCASSLLLTSGSPDTQYFGPGTRLTVL.